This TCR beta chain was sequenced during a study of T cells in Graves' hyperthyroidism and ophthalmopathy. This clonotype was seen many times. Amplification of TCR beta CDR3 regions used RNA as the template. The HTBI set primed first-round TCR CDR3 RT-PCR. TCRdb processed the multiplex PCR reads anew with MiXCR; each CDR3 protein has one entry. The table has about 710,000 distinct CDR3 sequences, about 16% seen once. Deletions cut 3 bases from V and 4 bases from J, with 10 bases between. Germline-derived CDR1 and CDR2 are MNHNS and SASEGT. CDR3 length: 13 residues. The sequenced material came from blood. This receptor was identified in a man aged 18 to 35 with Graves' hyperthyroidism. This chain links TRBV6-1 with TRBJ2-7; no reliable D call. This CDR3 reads CASSDRGGYEQYF. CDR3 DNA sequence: TGTGCCAGCAGTGATAGAGGTGGTTACGAGCAGTACTTC.